These T cell receptor beta chains were read from a single sample in a study of shared clonotypes between healthy human individuals. This table comes from immunoSEQ multiplex PCR, and its TCRdb copy is limited to in-frame clones, with some not included. Of 850,000 to 1,200,000 clones listed, about 74% are singletons. Sequenced sample: memory CD4+ T cells sorted from blood. The receptors stem from a man aged 18 to 29 in good health. Each CDR3 is given with its conserved first and last residue. Fields, in order: D gene, J gene, V gene, clone size, CDR3 DNA, CDR3 protein. The D gene is left open where the match is weak. Clone size is not always given. Where it is, it says once, few, many or a class for expanded clones.

TRBD2,TRBJ2-3,TRBV2,.,TGTGCCAGCAGGGCGGGAGCAAGCACAGATACGCAGTATTTT,CASRAGASTDTQYF
TRBD2,TRBJ2-7,TRBV4-3,.,TGCGCCAGCAGCCAAGGTCCGTCTAGCGGGAACTACGAGCAGTACTTC,CASSQGPSSGNYEQYF
TRBD2,TRBJ2-7,TRBV5-1,.,TGCGCCAGCAGCTATCCAGCGGGAGGGAATCTTGTCGGGGAGCAGTACTTC,CASSYPAGGNLVGEQYF
TRBD2,TRBJ2-5,TRBV9,once,TGTGCCAGCAGCCGAGGGGGACTAGCGGGGGCCCAAGAGACCCAGTACTTC,CASSRGGLAGAQETQYF
.,TRBJ2-3,TRBV5-1,.,TGCGCCAGCAGCTTGGCAGGGACCAGCACAGATACGCAGTATTTT,CASSLAGTSTDTQYF
TRBD1,TRBJ1-1,TRBV27,once,TGTGCCAGCAGCGACCGGGACAGGGGGCTTCGGGGCACTGAAGCTTTCTTT,CASSDRDRGLRGTEAFF
.,TRBJ2-2,TRBV18,.,TGTGCCAGCTCACCTGTTTCGCTGCGAGGCACCGGGGAGCTGTTTTTT,CASSPVSLRGTGELFF
.,TRBJ2-1,TRBV6-6,.,TGTGCCAGCAGTTACTCACAGGGAAAGGGTGACAATGAGCAGTTCTTC,CASSYSQGKGDNEQFF
.,TRBJ2-7,TRBV11-1,.,TGTGCCAGCAGCTTAGCGATTACAGCCCCCTACGAGCAGTACTTC,CASSLAITAPYEQYF
.,TRBJ1-6,TRBV5-1,.,TGCGCCAGCAAGGTCCAGGGTATTGATTCACCCCTCCACTTT,CASKVQGIDSPLHF
TRBD2,TRBJ2-7,TRBV11-2,.,TGTGCCAGCAGCTTAGATCAACTAGCGGGAGCCAAGCAGTACTTC,CASSLDQLAGAKQYF
.,TRBJ2-6,TRBV7-8,once,TGTGCCAGCAGCCGAGCCCACGGACCAGGGAGACTGGCTGGGGCCAACGTCCTGACTTTC,CASSRAHGPGRLAGANVLTF
TRBD2,TRBJ2-3,TRBV11-2,.,TGTGCCAGCAGCCCCCGGGTAACTAGCGGGGGCACAGATACGCAGTATTTT,CASSPRVTSGGTDTQYF
.,TRBJ2-2,TRBV27,.,TGTGCCAGCAGTTTAAGAACAGGGTTTTCCACCGGGGAGCTGTTTTTT,CASSLRTGFSTGELFF
.,TRBJ2-5,TRBV10-3,once,TGTGCCATCAGGGATGGGGAGCGAGAGACCCAGTACTTC,CAIRDGERETQYF
.,TRBJ2-6,TRBV25-1,.,TGTGCCAGCAGTGAATCGGGTTCGGGGACCTCTGGGGCCAACGTCCTGACTTTC,CASSESGSGTSGANVLTF
.,TRBJ2-5,TRBV6-1,.,TGTGCCAGCAGCCGGGGGTACCAAGAGACCCAGTACTTC,CASSRGYQETQYF
.,TRBJ2-3,TRBV11-2,.,TGTGCCAGCAGCTTAGCGCGAGATACGCAGTATTTT,CASSLARDTQYF
.,TRBJ1-2,TRBV6-1,.,TGTGCCAGCAGTGAATTGGCAGGGAGCAGCTTTGGCTACACCTTC,CASSELAGSSFGYTF
TRBD2,TRBJ2-1,TRBV5-4,.,TGTGCCAGCAGCTTCAGCGCGGGAGTGGGGAATGAGCAGTTCTTC,CASSFSAGVGNEQFF
.,TRBJ1-5,TRBV19,.,TGTGCCAGTAGTGCCTCAACAGGTAGCAATCAGCCCCAGCATTTT,CASSASTGSNQPQHF
.,TRBJ1-2,TRBV11-2,.,TGTGCCAGCAGCCAGGGACAAGGATATGGCTACACCTTC,CASSQGQGYGYTF
.,TRBJ2-1,TRBV4-1,.,TGCGCCAGCAGCCAAGAAGGTAGCTCCTACAATGAGCAGTTCTTC,CASSQEGSSYNEQFF
TRBD2,TRBJ2-1,TRBV7-8,.,TGTGCCAGCAGCTACAATACTCGGCGTAGCGGGAGTAGGGATGAGCAGTTCTTC,CASSYNTRRSGSRDEQFF
.,TRBJ2-5,TRBV6-5,.,TGTGCCAGCAGTTACGTTAACACTGGGTGGGAGACCCAGTACTTC,CASSYVNTGWETQYF
.,TRBJ1-4,TRBV2,.,TGTGCCAGCAGCGAATCAGGGGCAACTAATGAAAAACTGTTTTTT,CASSESGATNEKLFF
.,TRBJ1-2,TRBV6-4,.,TGTGCCAGCAGTGACTCTCGGGGGGGTGACCGAAACTATGGCTACACCTTC,CASSDSRGGDRNYGYTF
.,TRBJ2-7,TRBV4-3,once,TGCGCCAGCAGCCAAGATTCACAGGGCCCCTACGAGCAGTACTTC,CASSQDSQGPYEQYF
.,TRBJ1-1,TRBV7-2,few,TGTGCCAGCAGCGGTCAGGGTGGAGACACTGAAGCTTTCTTT,CASSGQGGDTEAFF